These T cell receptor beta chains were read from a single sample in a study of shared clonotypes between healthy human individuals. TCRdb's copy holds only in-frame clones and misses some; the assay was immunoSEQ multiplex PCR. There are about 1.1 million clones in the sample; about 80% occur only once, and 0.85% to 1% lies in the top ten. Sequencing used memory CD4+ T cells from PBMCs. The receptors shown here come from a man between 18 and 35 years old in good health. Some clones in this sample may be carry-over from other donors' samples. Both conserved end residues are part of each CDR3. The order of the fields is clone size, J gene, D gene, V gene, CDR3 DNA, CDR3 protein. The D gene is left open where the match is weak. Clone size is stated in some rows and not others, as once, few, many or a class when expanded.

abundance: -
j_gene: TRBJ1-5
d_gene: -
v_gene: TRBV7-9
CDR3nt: TGTGCCAGCAGCTTAGCCACCAGGGGGCCCCAGCATTTT
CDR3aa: CASSLATRGPQHF

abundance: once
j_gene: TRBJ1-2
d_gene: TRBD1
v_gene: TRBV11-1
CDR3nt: TGTGCCAGCAGCCCGGGACAGGGGCATATAAACTATGGCTACACCTTC
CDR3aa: CASSPGQGHINYGYTF

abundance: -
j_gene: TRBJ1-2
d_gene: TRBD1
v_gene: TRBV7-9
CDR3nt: TGTGCCAGCAGCCAAGGACAGGGGAACTATGGCTACACCTTC
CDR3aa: CASSQGQGNYGYTF

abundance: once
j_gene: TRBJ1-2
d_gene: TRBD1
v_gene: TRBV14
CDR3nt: TGTGCCAGCAGCGCTCGACAGGGAGCTAACTATGGCTACACCTTC
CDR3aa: CASSARQGANYGYTF

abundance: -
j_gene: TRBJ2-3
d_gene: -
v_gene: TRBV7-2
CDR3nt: TGTGCCAGCAGTCCCCAGGCAGATACGCAGTATTTT
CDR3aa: CASSPQADTQYF

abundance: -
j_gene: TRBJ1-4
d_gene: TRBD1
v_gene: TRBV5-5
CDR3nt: TGTGCCAGCAGCCATCGGGACAGGGATCCAAAACTGTTTTTT
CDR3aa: CASSHRDRDPKLFF

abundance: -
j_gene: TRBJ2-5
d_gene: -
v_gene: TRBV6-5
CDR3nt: TGTGCCAGCAGAGCCCACAACCAAGAGACCCAGTACTTC
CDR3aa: CASRAHNQETQYF

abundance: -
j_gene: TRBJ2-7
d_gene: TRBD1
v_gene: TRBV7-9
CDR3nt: TGTGCCAGCAGCTTCTGGACAGGGCCCCGGTACGAGCAGTACTTC
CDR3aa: CASSFWTGPRYEQYF

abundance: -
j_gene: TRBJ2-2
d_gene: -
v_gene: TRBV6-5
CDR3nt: TGTGCCAGCAGCTGGGGACTCCTGAACACCGGGGAGCTGTTTTTT
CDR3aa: CASSWGLLNTGELFF

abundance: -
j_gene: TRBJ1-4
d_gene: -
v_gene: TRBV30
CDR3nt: TGTGCCTGGAGTAGGGGGGGTGAAAAACTGTTTTTT
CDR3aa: CAWSRGGEKLFF

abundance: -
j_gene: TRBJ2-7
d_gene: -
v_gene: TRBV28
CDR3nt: TGTGCCAGCAGTTTCCAGGCCCGGATACCCTCCTACGAGCAGTACTTC
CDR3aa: CASSFQARIPSYEQYF

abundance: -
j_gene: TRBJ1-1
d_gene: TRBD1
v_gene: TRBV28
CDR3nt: TGTGCCAGCAGTACCTGGGGACAGGTCCAGACTGAAGCTTTCTTT
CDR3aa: CASSTWGQVQTEAFF

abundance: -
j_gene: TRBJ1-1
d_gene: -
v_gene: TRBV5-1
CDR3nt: TGCGCCAGCAGCTTGGAGATGAGGGCGTCTGAAGCTTTCTTT
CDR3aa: CASSLEMRASEAFF

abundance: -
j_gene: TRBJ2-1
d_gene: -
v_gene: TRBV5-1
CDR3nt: TGCGCCAGCACCAACTGGGCCGGGCTTGGTGAGCAGTTCTTC
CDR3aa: CASTNWAGLGEQFF

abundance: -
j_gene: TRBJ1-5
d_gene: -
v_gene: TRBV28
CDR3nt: TGTGCCAGCATGCGAGGGTTTCAGCCCCAGCATTTT
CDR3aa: CASMRGFQPQHF

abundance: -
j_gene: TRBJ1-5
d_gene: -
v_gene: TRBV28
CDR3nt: TGTGCCAGCAGGAAGGGCCAGCCCCAGCATTTT
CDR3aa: CASRKGQPQHF

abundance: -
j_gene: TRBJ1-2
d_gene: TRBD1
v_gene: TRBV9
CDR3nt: TGTGCCAGCAGTATTCAGACAGGGGGCTACGGCTACACCTTC
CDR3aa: CASSIQTGGYGYTF

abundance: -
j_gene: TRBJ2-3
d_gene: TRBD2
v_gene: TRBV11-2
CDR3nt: TGTGCCAGCAGCTTAGATGATCTGCGGGAGGGCACAGATACGCAGTATTTT
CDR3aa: CASSLDDLREGTDTQYF

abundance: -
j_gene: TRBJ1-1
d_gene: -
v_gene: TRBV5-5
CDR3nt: TGTGCCAGCAGCTACAGTTGGAGCACTGAAGCTTTCTTT
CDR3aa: CASSYSWSTEAFF

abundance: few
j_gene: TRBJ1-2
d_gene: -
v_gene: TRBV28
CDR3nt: TGTGCCAGCAGTACTGAGGATGGCTACACCTTC
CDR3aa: CASSTEDGYTF

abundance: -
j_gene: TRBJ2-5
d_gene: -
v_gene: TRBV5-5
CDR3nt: TGTGCCAGCAGCCGGGACCAGTACCAAGAGACCCAGTACTTC
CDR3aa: CASSRDQYQETQYF

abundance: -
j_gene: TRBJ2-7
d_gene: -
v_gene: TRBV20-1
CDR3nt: TGCAGTGCCAGTCGGGGAGACGAGCAGTACTTC
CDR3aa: CSASRGDEQYF

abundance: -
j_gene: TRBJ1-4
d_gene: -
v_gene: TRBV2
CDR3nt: TGTGCCAGTCTCAGAAGCCGTAATGAAAAACTGTTTTTT
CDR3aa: CASLRSRNEKLFF

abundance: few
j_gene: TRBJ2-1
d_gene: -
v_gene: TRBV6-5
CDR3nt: TGTGCCAGCACCACCCGGGGGGCCGCGCAGTTCTTC
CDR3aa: CASTTRGAAQFF

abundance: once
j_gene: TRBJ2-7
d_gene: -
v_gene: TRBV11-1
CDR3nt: TGTGCCAGCAGCCCCCGAATCGGGTACGAGCAGTACTTC
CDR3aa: CASSPRIGYEQYF